This is a list of T cell receptor beta chains from one sample in a study of cytomegalovirus exposure and HLA in healthy donors. Using immunoSEQ multiplex PCR, the repertoire was profiled, and TCRdb retains in-frame clones only, with some absent. This table holds 75,000 to 80,000 clones, around three quarters found once. Sequenced sample: PBMCs. These receptors all come from a male donor in good health and CMV-seronegative. The CDR3 runs from the conserved cysteine through the conserved F or W. Fields, in order: clone size, J gene, V gene, D gene, CDR3 DNA, CDR3 protein. The D gene is left open where the match is weak. Clone size is stated in some rows and not others, as once, few, many or a class when expanded.

clone size: -; J gene: TRBJ2-1; V gene: TRBV12-5; D gene: TRBD2; CDR3 DNA: TGTGCTAGTGCCCCCCAGCGGGGGGACGATGAGCAGTTCTTC; CDR3 protein: CASAPQRGDDEQFF
clone size: few; J gene: TRBJ2-2; V gene: TRBV7-9; D gene: TRBD1; CDR3 DNA: TGTGCCAGCAGCTTACAGCTTGGTAGGACAGGGAACACCGGGGAGCTGTTTTTT; CDR3 protein: CASSLQLGRTGNTGELFF
clone size: -; J gene: TRBJ2-7; V gene: TRBV4-1; D gene: -; CDR3 DNA: TGCGCCAGCAGCCACCATTCAGGGGGGAACAGGTACGAGCAGTACTTC; CDR3 protein: CASSHHSGGNRYEQYF
clone size: -; J gene: TRBJ1-1; V gene: TRBV5-4; D gene: TRBD1; CDR3 DNA: TGTGCCAGCAGCTTGAAAGGGACAGTGAACACTGAAGCTTTCTTT; CDR3 protein: CASSLKGTVNTEAFF
clone size: -; J gene: TRBJ1-1; V gene: TRBV2; D gene: TRBD1; CDR3 DNA: TGTGCCAGCAGACAGGACAGGTCTAACACTGAAGCTTTCTTT; CDR3 protein: CASRQDRSNTEAFF
clone size: -; J gene: TRBJ2-5; V gene: TRBV30; D gene: TRBD1; CDR3 DNA: TGTGCCTGGAGTCGCCTTACAGGGGGCGAGACCCAGTACTTC; CDR3 protein: CAWSRLTGGETQYF
clone size: -; J gene: TRBJ2-7; V gene: TRBV2; D gene: TRBD1; CDR3 DNA: TGTGCCAGCACACCGGGACAGGCTTCTAACGAGCAGTACTTC; CDR3 protein: CASTPGQASNEQYF
clone size: few; J gene: TRBJ2-2; V gene: TRBV14; D gene: -; CDR3 DNA: TGTGCCAGCAGCCAATATCAGGGGTTAAACACCGGGGAGCTGTTTTTT; CDR3 protein: CASSQYQGLNTGELFF
clone size: -; J gene: TRBJ2-1; V gene: TRBV18; D gene: -; CDR3 DNA: TGTGCCAGCTCACCGAGGACTTCGGGCTACAATGAGCAGTTCTTC; CDR3 protein: CASSPRTSGYNEQFF
clone size: -; J gene: TRBJ2-5; V gene: TRBV7-9; D gene: -; CDR3 DNA: TGTGCCAGCAGCTTACACGGGTTAGAGACCCAGTACTTC; CDR3 protein: CASSLHGLETQYF
clone size: few; J gene: TRBJ2-7; V gene: TRBV11-3; D gene: TRBD2; CDR3 DNA: TGTGCCAGCAGCCAAGAGCGGGATTACGAGCAGTACTTC; CDR3 protein: CASSQERDYEQYF
clone size: -; J gene: TRBJ1-5; V gene: TRBV10-3; D gene: TRBD1; CDR3 DNA: TGTGCCATCAGTGGTCAGGGGGCGGCTCAGCCCCAGCATTTT; CDR3 protein: CAISGQGAAQPQHF
clone size: -; J gene: TRBJ2-1; V gene: TRBV6-6; D gene: TRBD1; CDR3 DNA: TGTGCCAGCATCACACAGGGGGGCGGCAATGAGCAGTTCTTC; CDR3 protein: CASITQGGGNEQFF
clone size: -; J gene: TRBJ2-5; V gene: TRBV7-9; D gene: -; CDR3 DNA: TGTGCCAGCAGCTGGATCCGCGGCGCCCAGTACTTC; CDR3 protein: CASSWIRGAQYF
clone size: once; J gene: TRBJ2-3; V gene: TRBV29-1; D gene: TRBD2; CDR3 DNA: TGCAGCGTTGGTGGTACTAGCGGGAGATCGGCAGATACGCAGTATTTT; CDR3 protein: CSVGGTSGRSADTQYF
clone size: few; J gene: TRBJ2-3; V gene: TRBV6-5; D gene: TRBD1; CDR3 DNA: TGTGCCAGCAGGGGGACAGGAAAAAGGGGAGATACGCAGTATTTT; CDR3 protein: CASRGTGKRGDTQYF
clone size: -; J gene: TRBJ2-5; V gene: TRBV6-4; D gene: -; CDR3 DNA: TGTGCCAGCAGTGACTGGAACCCACCCGGGGGTGATCAAGAGACCCAGTACTTC; CDR3 protein: CASSDWNPPGGDQETQYF
clone size: -; J gene: TRBJ2-7; V gene: TRBV4-1; D gene: TRBD2; CDR3 DNA: TGCGCCAGCAGCCAAGATCGGGCGGGAGGGCGGAGTGGTGAGCAGTACTTC; CDR3 protein: CASSQDRAGGRSGEQYF
clone size: -; J gene: TRBJ1-2; V gene: TRBV28; D gene: -; CDR3 DNA: TGTGCCAGCAGTTTTTCGCGCCGGGGCTACACCTTC; CDR3 protein: CASSFSRRGYTF
clone size: -; J gene: TRBJ2-3; V gene: TRBV4-3; D gene: TRBD2; CDR3 DNA: TGCGCCAGCAGCCAAGATAACGGGGGGGGCGATACGCAGTATTTT; CDR3 protein: CASSQDNGGGDTQYF
clone size: few; J gene: TRBJ2-1; V gene: TRBV6-1; D gene: TRBD2; CDR3 DNA: TGTGCCAGCAGTGTACCTAGCGGGAGGGGGGAGCAGTTCTTC; CDR3 protein: CASSVPSGRGEQFF
clone size: few; J gene: TRBJ2-1; V gene: TRBV29-1; D gene: TRBD2; CDR3 DNA: TGCAGCGTTGCCCTCCTGGAACTAGCGGGGAACCAGTTCTTC; CDR3 protein: CSVALLELAGNQFF
clone size: few; J gene: TRBJ2-6; V gene: TRBV7-9; D gene: -; CDR3 DNA: TGTGCCAGCAGCTTAGGACGTAGGACAGGGGCCAACGTCCTGACTTTC; CDR3 protein: CASSLGRRTGANVLTF
clone size: once; J gene: TRBJ1-1; V gene: TRBV15; D gene: TRBD1; CDR3 DNA: TGTGCCACCAGCAGAGATCCAGGGGGGAACACTGAAGCTTTCTTT; CDR3 protein: CATSRDPGGNTEAFF
clone size: -; J gene: TRBJ2-7; V gene: TRBV29-1; D gene: TRBD2; CDR3 DNA: TGCAGCGTTGAACGGGGCGGGAGCTCCTACGAGCAGTACTTC; CDR3 protein: CSVERGGSSYEQYF
clone size: -; J gene: TRBJ1-5; V gene: TRBV9; D gene: -; CDR3 DNA: TGTGCCAGCAGCCAAGAGAACCAGCCCCAGCATTTT; CDR3 protein: CASSQENQPQHF
clone size: -; J gene: TRBJ1-5; V gene: TRBV6-1; D gene: -; CDR3 DNA: TGTGCCAGCAAGGAGTTGGGGAGCGTGGAGCCCCAGAATTTT; CDR3 protein: CASKELGSVEPQNF
clone size: few; J gene: TRBJ1-1; V gene: TRBV18; D gene: -; CDR3 DNA: TGTGCCAGCTCACGTCCCAAGCGGCAGAACACTGAAGCTTTCTTT; CDR3 protein: CASSRPKRQNTEAFF